These T cell receptor beta chains were read from a single sample in a study of T cell clonotyping in hematopoietic cell transplantation. TCRdb's table, derived via immunoSEQ multiplex PCR, lists solely in-frame clones and lacks some. The sample lists 13,000 to 15,000 clones; about 94% were seen once. The sample was PBMCs, taken 30 days after allogeneic stem cell transplant. These receptors originate from a male patient in his sixties who had an allogeneic stem cell transplant from an unrelated donor, so the T cells may come from the graft donor. Some clones in this sample may be carry-over from other donors' samples. Each CDR3 is given with its conserved first and last residue. A D gene is named only where the DNA matches it firmly. Rows give clone size only sometimes, using once, few, many, or a class for an expanded clone.

d_call: NA; v_call: TRBV7-9; clone_size: once; j_call: TRBJ1-2; cdr3_nt: TGTGCCAGCAGCTTCGCTTCAGACAGTCATGGCTACACCTTC; cdr3_aa: CASSFASDSHGYTF
d_call: TRBD1; v_call: TRBV5-4; clone_size: NA; j_call: TRBJ1-2; cdr3_nt: TGTGCCAGCAGCCCCGGACAGGGGGCTTGGGGCTACACCTTC; cdr3_aa: CASSPGQGAWGYTF
d_call: NA; v_call: TRBV4-3; clone_size: NA; j_call: TRBJ1-1; cdr3_nt: TGCGCCAGCAGCCAAGGGGAGTACGCTGAAGCTTTCTTT; cdr3_aa: CASSQGEYAEAFF
d_call: NA; v_call: TRBV6-5; clone_size: NA; j_call: TRBJ1-2; cdr3_nt: TGTGCCAGCAGAAAGCCGGGGACGGAGTTCTATGGCTACACCTTC; cdr3_aa: CASRKPGTEFYGYTF
d_call: NA; v_call: TRBV2; clone_size: NA; j_call: TRBJ2-5; cdr3_nt: TGTGCCAGGCAAGCAAGGACAGCTTCTGCGACCCAGTACTTC; cdr3_aa: CARQARTASATQYF
d_call: TRBD1; v_call: TRBV5-1; clone_size: NA; j_call: TRBJ2-2; cdr3_nt: TGCGCCAGCAGCCTGGGACAGGGAGTCGACACCGGGGAGCTGTTTTTT; cdr3_aa: CASSLGQGVDTGELFF
d_call: TRBD1; v_call: TRBV5-1; clone_size: NA; j_call: TRBJ1-1; cdr3_nt: TGCGCCAGCAGCTCAGGACAGGGCAACACTGAAGCTTTCTTT; cdr3_aa: CASSSGQGNTEAFF
d_call: TRBD1; v_call: TRBV4-3; clone_size: NA; j_call: TRBJ1-2; cdr3_nt: TGCGCCAGCAGCCAAGGGACAGGTACCGGCTATGGCTACACCTTC; cdr3_aa: CASSQGTGTGYGYTF
d_call: NA; v_call: TRBV6-5; clone_size: NA; j_call: TRBJ1-6; cdr3_nt: TGTGCCAGCAAAAGGTTCGCAAATTCACCCCTCCACTTT; cdr3_aa: CASKRFANSPLHF
d_call: TRBD2; v_call: TRBV9; clone_size: NA; j_call: TRBJ2-1; cdr3_nt: TGTGCCAGCAGCGCTAGACTAGCGGAATACAATGAGCAGTTCTTC; cdr3_aa: CASSARLAEYNEQFF
d_call: NA; v_call: TRBV7-9; clone_size: NA; j_call: TRBJ1-1; cdr3_nt: TGTGCCAGCAGCCCCCCGCTTCTGAACACTGAAGCTTTCTTT; cdr3_aa: CASSPPLLNTEAFF
d_call: NA; v_call: TRBV30; clone_size: NA; j_call: TRBJ1-1; cdr3_nt: TGTGCCTGGAGTGGCCAGCCGAACACTGAAGCTTTCTTT; cdr3_aa: CAWSGQPNTEAFF
d_call: NA; v_call: TRBV7-3; clone_size: NA; j_call: TRBJ1-2; cdr3_nt: TGTGCCAGCAGCTTAAGCGCAGAAACTAACTATGGCTACACCTTC; cdr3_aa: CASSLSAETNYGYTF
d_call: NA; v_call: TRBV7-3; clone_size: NA; j_call: TRBJ2-1; cdr3_nt: TGTGCCAGCAGCTTAATGGGGTTAAGCTCCTACAATGAGCAGTTCTTC; cdr3_aa: CASSLMGLSSYNEQFF
d_call: NA; v_call: TRBV18; clone_size: NA; j_call: TRBJ2-7; cdr3_nt: TGTGCCAGCTCACCTTCAGGCTCCCTCTCCTACGAGCAGTACTTC; cdr3_aa: CASSPSGSLSYEQYF
d_call: NA; v_call: TRBV5-1; clone_size: once; j_call: TRBJ2-7; cdr3_nt: TGCGCCAGCAGCTGGGCCGGCGAGGAGCAGTACTTC; cdr3_aa: CASSWAGEEQYF
d_call: NA; v_call: TRBV7-8; clone_size: once; j_call: TRBJ1-1; cdr3_nt: TGTGCCAGCAGCTTAGCGCTCGGCAGGGGAGGTACTGAAGCTTTCTTT; cdr3_aa: CASSLALGRGGTEAFF
d_call: TRBD1; v_call: TRBV19; clone_size: NA; j_call: TRBJ2-5; cdr3_nt: TGTGCCAGTAGTACCTACCGACAGGGGATAGAGACCCAGTACTTC; cdr3_aa: CASSTYRQGIETQYF
d_call: NA; v_call: TRBV7-9; clone_size: once; j_call: TRBJ1-1; cdr3_nt: TGTGCCAGCAGCTTAGTGGCGGCAGAGACGGAAGCTTTCTTT; cdr3_aa: CASSLVAAETEAFF
d_call: TRBD1; v_call: TRBV19; clone_size: NA; j_call: TRBJ1-5; cdr3_nt: TGTGCCAGTCGATCCGGGACAGGGACCGGCAATCAGCCCCAGCATTTT; cdr3_aa: CASRSGTGTGNQPQHF
d_call: NA; v_call: TRBV4-1; clone_size: NA; j_call: TRBJ1-2; cdr3_nt: TGCGCCAGCAGCCAAGATGGCGCAGGAACTAACTATGGCTACACCTTC; cdr3_aa: CASSQDGAGTNYGYTF
d_call: NA; v_call: TRBV19; clone_size: NA; j_call: TRBJ1-5; cdr3_nt: TGTGCCAGTAGTATTTCCCCCGCGACAGGTCCTAATCAGCCCCAGCATTTT; cdr3_aa: CASSISPATGPNQPQHF
d_call: NA; v_call: TRBV30; clone_size: NA; j_call: TRBJ2-7; cdr3_nt: TGTGCCTGCTCGCAGGGGGCGGGGGATTCCTACGAGCAGTACTTC; cdr3_aa: CACSQGAGDSYEQYF
d_call: NA; v_call: TRBV11-2; clone_size: NA; j_call: TRBJ1-2; cdr3_nt: TGTGCCAGCAGCTTAGAGGTATACTATGGCTACACCTTC; cdr3_aa: CASSLEVYYGYTF
d_call: NA; v_call: TRBV5-6; clone_size: NA; j_call: TRBJ1-1; cdr3_nt: TGTGCCAGCAGCTTACAGACTGAAGCTTTCTTT; cdr3_aa: CASSLQTEAFF
d_call: TRBD2; v_call: TRBV5-1; clone_size: NA; j_call: TRBJ2-3; cdr3_nt: TGCGCCAGCAGCTTGGGTTTGGCTAGCGGACGGGAGGATACGCAGTATTTT; cdr3_aa: CASSLGLASGREDTQYF
d_call: NA; v_call: TRBV5-1; clone_size: NA; j_call: TRBJ2-7; cdr3_nt: TGCGCCAGCACTATTGGAGGCTCCTACGAGCAGTACTTC; cdr3_aa: CASTIGGSYEQYF
d_call: TRBD2; v_call: TRBV11-2; clone_size: once; j_call: TRBJ2-3; cdr3_nt: TGTGCCAGCAGCCGAACCTTAGCGGGGGCCACCACAGATACGCAGTATTTT; cdr3_aa: CASSRTLAGATTDTQYF
d_call: NA; v_call: TRBV11-2; clone_size: NA; j_call: TRBJ1-2; cdr3_nt: TGTGCCAGCAGCTTAGGGACAGTCTATGGCTACACCTTC; cdr3_aa: CASSLGTVYGYTF
d_call: NA; v_call: TRBV11-2; clone_size: NA; j_call: TRBJ1-6; cdr3_nt: TGTGCCAGCAGCCAAGGGAGGGGGAATTCACCCCTCCACTTT; cdr3_aa: CASSQGRGNSPLHF
d_call: NA; v_call: TRBV28; clone_size: NA; j_call: TRBJ1-2; cdr3_nt: TGTGCCAGCAGTTTCGGCGGGGACTATGGCTACACCTTC; cdr3_aa: CASSFGGDYGYTF
d_call: NA; v_call: TRBV5-6; clone_size: once; j_call: TRBJ1-1; cdr3_nt: TGTGCCAGCAAGGACGAAACCCGGGGGTCGGCAAACACTGAAGCTTTCTTT; cdr3_aa: CASKDETRGSANTEAFF
d_call: NA; v_call: TRBV6-6; clone_size: NA; j_call: TRBJ1-2; cdr3_nt: TGTGCCAGCAGCTCCCCCGTGGTAACCAACTATGGCTACACCTTC; cdr3_aa: CASSSPVVTNYGYTF
d_call: TRBD1; v_call: TRBV6-1; clone_size: once; j_call: TRBJ2-4; cdr3_nt: TGTGCCAGCAGTGAAGGGCAGGGGGCAGGCATTCAGTACTTC; cdr3_aa: CASSEGQGAGIQYF
d_call: NA; v_call: TRBV5-4; clone_size: NA; j_call: TRBJ2-2; cdr3_nt: TGTGCCAGCAGCAGGGGCGGGGCGGGAAACACCGGGGAGCTGTTTTTT; cdr3_aa: CASSRGGAGNTGELFF
d_call: NA; v_call: TRBV14; clone_size: NA; j_call: TRBJ1-1; cdr3_nt: TGTGCCAGCAGCCGTGCAGGTTTAGGCACTGAAGCTTTCTTT; cdr3_aa: CASSRAGLGTEAFF
d_call: NA; v_call: TRBV28; clone_size: NA; j_call: TRBJ2-1; cdr3_nt: TGTGCCAGCAGTCCGCAGGTTTACAATGAGCAGTTCTTC; cdr3_aa: CASSPQVYNEQFF